The T cell receptor beta chain under discussion was sequenced for a study of cytomegalovirus exposure and HLA in healthy donors. Study outcomes and limitations: Immune exposure information comprised only CMV serostatus.

13 Jbeta primers and 60 Vbeta primers were used for the PCR. Original data processing: Tens of millions of unique TCR beta chains, approximately 11 million of them shared, were counted by a later analysis. Only in-frame clones appear in the TCRdb table, and some are missing; sequencing was by immunoSEQ multiplex PCR. That table supplies the V and J calls and clone size; D and trimming were determined from the DNA. The sample yields about 130,000 clones, roughly 70% seen once. Germline CDR1 reads SGHVS; CDR2 reads FNYEAQ. V trimming: 1 base; J trimming: 2 bases; junction bases outside the gene matches: 5. This CDR3 contains 15 residues. Notes on this clone: Its antigen is currently unknown.

The clonotype originates from a man aged 18 to 29 in good health and CMV-seropositive. The sample comprised PBMCs. This rearrangement joins TRBV7-6 to TRBJ2-7; TRBD1 agrees at 7 bases. In DNA form, the CDR3 reads TGTGCCAGCAGCTTAGAAGGACAGGTTGCCTACGAGCAGTACTTC. Protein product: CASSLEGQVAYEQYF.